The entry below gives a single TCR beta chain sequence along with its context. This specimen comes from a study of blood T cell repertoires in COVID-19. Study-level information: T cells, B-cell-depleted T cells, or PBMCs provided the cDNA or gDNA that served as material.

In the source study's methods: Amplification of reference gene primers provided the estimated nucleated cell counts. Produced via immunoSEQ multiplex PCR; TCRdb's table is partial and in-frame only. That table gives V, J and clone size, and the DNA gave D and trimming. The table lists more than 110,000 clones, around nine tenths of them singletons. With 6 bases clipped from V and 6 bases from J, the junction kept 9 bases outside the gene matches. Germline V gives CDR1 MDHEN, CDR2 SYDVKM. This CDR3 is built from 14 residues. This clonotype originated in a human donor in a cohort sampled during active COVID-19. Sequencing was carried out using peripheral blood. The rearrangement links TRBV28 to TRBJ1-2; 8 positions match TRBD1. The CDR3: CASSDVARGHGYTF. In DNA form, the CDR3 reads TGTGCCAGCAGCGACGTCGCCAGGGGGCATGGCTACACCTTC.